These 19 T cell receptor beta chains were sequenced from one sample in a study of T cell responses to AZD1222 COVID-19 vaccine. Only in-frame clones appear in the TCRdb table, and some are missing; sequencing was by immunoSEQ multiplex PCR. This sample has several thousand clones, with around 87% found just once. Sequences were derived from peripheral blood, sampled 28 days after the second AZD1222 dose. The source of these receptors is an adult who received the AZD1222 COVID-19 vaccine.

The genes are TRBV7-9 and TRBJ2-5, with no clear D. The CDR3 contains 14 residues. V dropped 1 base and J dropped 0 bases, with 6 bases sitting between them. The germline V gene encodes CDR1 SEHNR and CDR2 FQNEAQ (reference sequence). CDR3 region: CASSLGRYQETQYF. In nucleotides, the CDR3 is TGTGCCAGCAGCTTAGGAAGGTACCAAGAGACCCAGTACTTC.

The gene calls are TRBV7-3 and TRBJ1-1; D not certain. The germline V gene has CDR1 SGHTA and CDR2 FQGTGA. The CDR3 covers 13 residues. Trimming took 0 bases from V and 0 from J, leaving 2 bases between them. CDR3 sequence (DNA): TGTGCCAGCAGCTTAACCATGAACACTGAAGCTTTCTTT. This gives the protein CASSLTMNTEAFF.

The CDR3 loop is CASSLALGLAGYEQYF. The DNA for the CDR3 is TGTGCCAGCAGCTTAGCCTTGGGACTAGCGGGCTACGAGCAGTACTTC. J is TRBJ2-7 and V is TRBV7-8; 12 bases line up with TRBD2. Looked up from germline, CDR1 is SGHVS and CDR2 is FQNEAQ. This CDR3 has 16 amino acids. The junction had 3 bases not matched to a gene; V was cut back by 0 bases and J by 3 bases.

This sequence joins TRBV12-3 or TRBV12-4 and TRBJ1-4; D remains ambiguous. The length of the CDR3 is 12 residues. Trimming stripped 3 bases from V and 7 bases from J, with 6 bases between. The CDR3 loop reads CASSFWTEKLFF. The CDR3 DNA follows: TGTGCCAGCAGTTTCTGGACTGAAAAACTGTTTTTT.

V and J are TRBV18 and TRBJ1-1; perhaps TRBD1 as D (6 bases). The V end was cut by 6 bases, the J end by 2 bases, with 13 bases between. The CDR3 covers 14 residues. In germline, CDR1 is KGHSH, CDR2 LQKENI. The CDR3 DNA sequence: TGTGCCAGCTCGGGAAGGACAGTAAACACTGAAGCTTTCTTT. It specifies CASSGRTVNTEAFF.

The V call is TRBV9, the J call TRBJ2-3; possibly TRBD1 for D (6 bases). V shed 0 bases and J shed 5 bases, with 13 bases lying between them. The CDR3 contains 15 residues. Per germline, CDR1 SGDLS and CDR2 YYNGEE. CDR3 region: CASSVVGGMGDTQYF. As DNA, the CDR3 is TGTGCCAGCAGCGTAGTAGGGGGTATGGGAGATACGCAGTATTTT.

V and J are TRBV5-1 and TRBJ2-1, with D maybe TRBD1 (5 bases). Germline CDR1 reads SGHRS; CDR2 reads YFSETQ. The CDR3 runs to 15 residues. V lost 2 bases and J 0 bases, leaving 9 bases between the germline ends. In nucleotides, the CDR3 is TGCGCCAGCAGCTTCCAACAGGCCTCCTACAATGAGCAGTTCTTC. Translating gives CASSFQQASYNEQFF.

The rearrangement uses TRBV4-3 and TRBJ2-7, with D possibly matching TRBD1 (5 bases). Trimming took 0 bases from V and 9 from J, leaving 21 bases between them. Germline CDR1 is LGHNA and CDR2 is YSLEER. The CDR3 extends over 16 amino acids. The CDR3 reads CASSQEQGREGHGQYF. In DNA, the CDR3 is TGCGCCAGCAGCCAAGAGCAGGGCAGGGAAGGGCATGGGCAGTACTTC.

V and J are TRBV28 and TRBJ1-5, with a possible D match to TRBD1 (5 bases). The V gene lost 6 bases and the J gene lost 5 bases, with 14 bases spanning the gap. The germline V gene has CDR1 MDHEN and CDR2 SYDVKM. This CDR3 is 14 amino acids long. CDR3 residues: CASSRDRYYQPQHF. Written as DNA, the CDR3 is TGTGCCAGCAGCCGTGACAGATACTATCAGCCCCAGCATTTT. The variable domain in full, with the rest retrieved from reference TRBV28 and TRBJ1-5, is DVKVTQSSRYLVKRTGEKVFLECVQDMDHENMFWYRQDPGLGLRLIYFSYDVKMKEKGDIPEGYSVSREKKERFSLILESASTNQTSMYLCASSRDRYYQPQHFGDGTRLSIL.

The J gene is TRBJ2-7, the V gene TRBV12-3 or TRBV12-4; the D call may be TRBD1 or TRBD2 (6 bases each). The CDR3 has 13 residues. The V and J ends lost 3 bases and 5 bases respectively, with 11 bases between them. The CDR3 region is CASSFGGLNEQYV. CDR3 coding DNA: TGTGCCAGCAGTTTTGGGGGGCTTAACGAGCAGTACGTC.

The CDR3 region is CASSLAHLSGNTIYF. The CDR3 DNA reads as TGTGCCAGCAGCTTAGCACACCTCTCTGGAAACACCATATATTTT. V usage is TRBV11-2 and J usage is TRBJ1-3; no reliable D call. The CDR3 extends over 15 amino acids. CDR1 SGHAT and CDR2 FQNNGV come from the germline V gene. V was trimmed by 1 base and J by 0 bases, leaving 7 bases between them.

CDR3 sequence reads: CASSNDFYNEQFF. DNA for the CDR3: TGTGCCAGCAGCAACGACTTCTACAATGAGCAGTTCTTC. The rearrangement joins TRBV7-2 to TRBJ2-1; no firm D call. In germline, CDR1 is SGHTA, CDR2 FQGNSA. The CDR3 is 13 residues long. Trimming took off 5 bases at V and 3 bases at J, with 8 bases between the two ends.

The V gene is TRBV12-5, the J gene TRBJ1-2; D gene ambiguous. Trimming shortened V by 3 bases and J by 5 bases, and 13 bases separated the two germline ends. This CDR3 comprises 14 residues. Germline CDR1 and CDR2: LGHNT and FRNRAP. As DNA, the CDR3 is TGTGCTAGTGGTTTAGATTCTATAAGATATGGCTACACCTTC. Encoded protein: CASGLDSIRYGYTF.

The chain links TRBV2 to TRBJ2-1; 10 nucleotides agree with TRBD2. The CDR3 is made up of 15 amino acids. J lost 8 bases, V lost 5 bases, and 9 bases had no gene match. The germline CDR1 and CDR2 sequences are SNHLY and FYNNEI. The CDR3 sequence: CASSSLAGVGHEQFF. The CDR3 DNA is TGTGCCAGCAGTAGCCTAGCGGGAGTCGGGCATGAGCAGTTCTTC.

V usage is TRBV30 and J usage is TRBJ1-1; D remains unclear. Germline V CDR1 and CDR2: GTSNPN, SVGIG (reference sequence). The CDR3 extends over 12 amino acids. V lost 5 bases and J 4 bases, leaving 11 bases between the germline ends. The CDR3 coding sequence is TGTGCCTGGGTGGCCGGGAGCACTGAAGCTTTCTTT. It codes for CAWVAGSTEAFF.

Written as DNA, the CDR3 is TGTGCCAGCAGCCTAGCCGGGGGGTCGCACGAGCAGTACGTC. Translation: CASSLAGGSHEQYV. The chain couples TRBV7-9 to TRBJ2-7; 7 bases line up with TRBD2. The CDR3 has 14 residues. The V gene's germline CDR1 is SEHNR and CDR2 FQNEAQ (reference sequence).

Turning to this clone: Other DNA sequences from this sample encode an identical CDR3 as well. The chain joins TRBV9 to TRBJ2-3, with 7 bases fitting TRBD2. Germline CDR1 is SGDLS and CDR2 is YYNGEE. The J segment lost 4 bases and the V segment lost 2 bases, leaving 4 bases of the junction unmatched. This CDR3 has 14 residues. CDR3 amino acids: CASSVGGSSDTQYF. The CDR3 DNA follows: TGTGCCAGCAGCGTCGGCGGGAGCTCAGATACGCAGTATTTT.

This clone has just one count. The chain uses TRBV24-1 and TRBJ2-1, with 7 bases that match TRBD1. V shed 10 bases and J 7 bases; nucleotides not matched to a gene: 6. The CDR3 is 12 residues long. The germline CDR1 and CDR2 sequences are KGHDR and SFDVKD. The CDR3 coding sequence is TGTGCCACACAGGGGTTGGGGAATGAGCAGTTCTTC. This gives the protein CATQGLGNEQFF.

This chain uses TRBV29-1 with TRBJ1-4, with D possibly being TRBD1 (6 bases). The CDR3 has 13 residues. Per germline, CDR1 SQVTM and CDR2 ANQGSEA. V shed 6 bases and J shed 8 bases, with 16 bases lying between them. The CDR3 here is CSVGGGVGEKLFF. In DNA, the CDR3 is TGCAGCGTCGGAGGGGGGGTCGGGGAAAAACTGTTTTTT.